Below, one TCR beta chain is given with its context. Its antigen specificity is not known. Base qualities were left out, and no much larger clone turns up one base away. Preparation of the library involved the immunoSEQ multiplex PCR assay. For the multiplex PCR, a mixture combining 60 forward primers for TCR Vbeta segments and 13 reverse primers for TCR Jbeta segments was used. The CDR3 region of rearranged TCR beta genes was amplified from genomic DNA with a multiplex PCR assay. The amplified TCR beta libraries were sequenced on the Illumina HiSeq System as 87-base-pair reads. The authors' analysis ran thus. A later analysis counted about 82 million unique TCR beta chains across the 640 or so repertoires, and approximately 11 million of these chains were shared by at least two donors. Raw reads were error-corrected and collapsed into unique sequences by a nearest-neighbor algorithm in which closely related sequences were merged to remove PCR and sequencing errors. To assign V, D and J gene segments, CDR3 sequences were aligned to IMGT reference sequences. For a sequence to be retained, at least a six-nucleotide match to both a V gene segment and a J gene segment was required. A rearrangement was called productive if the CDR3 had no stop codons and remained in frame with V and J, and every other rearrangement was called non-productive. CDR3 was defined according to IMGT convention as the region running from the second conserved V-encoded cysteine to the conserved J-encoded phenylalanine. Sequences without an unambiguous match to a single V gene segment were excluded from the earlier analysis of 450 to 750 of the donors. An earlier analysis of a few hundred of the donors classified V segments as functional when productive rearrangements were above 56.7% and as segregating when the standard deviation between donors was above 5%. To diagnose cytomegalovirus status from the catalog of TCR beta chain sequences, a statistical classification framework was built. V and J gene assignment, in a later analysis, came from comparing TCR nucleotide sequences with IMGT/GENE-DB human TR gene sequences. The TCRdist pipeline was used in a later analysis to assign CDR3 sequences and most-parsimonious VDJ recombination scenarios. In a later analysis, every TCR beta chain was defined by the combination of its CDR3 amino acid sequence and its V-gene family, and reads without a unique V-gene family were dropped. As a way to deal with suspected cross-contamination and a sequencing artifact, a later analysis dropped under 600 nucleotide sequences that were highly shared and had low generation probability. In a later analysis, a clonal expansion index for each public chain was calculated from normalized within-repertoire ranks of inferred template counts. A later analysis computed generation probabilities with a VDJ recombination model fitted to out-of-frame rearrangements, and checked the results against IGoR. In a later analysis, TCR-TCR, TCR-HLA and TCR-CMV co-occurrence was scored with hypergeometric tests, and a repertoire-size bias correction was applied to TCR pairs. False discovery rates were estimated in a later analysis by permuting HLA or CMV assignments 20 times. A later analysis grouped co-occurring TCRs with DBSCAN, adding TCRdist sequence similarity when clustering within HLA-allele-positive subsets. Repertoires with fewer than 30,000 or more than 120,000 public chains, plus five repertoires with anomalous nucleotide sharing, were excluded from co-occurrence clustering. In its TCRdb copy, this immuneACCESS table keeps in-frame sequences only and misses some clones. Where compared with another copy, unresolved V genes explain less than half of these, and the others have no known cause. The DNA was the basis for D and trimming; V, J and clone size are from that table. The sample records about 140,000 clones, around 75% of which are singletons. 3.3% of the sample rests with the top ten.

This entry comes from a study of cytomegalovirus exposure and HLA in healthy donors listed by TCRdb under 2017. About the study as a whole: An earlier analysis of around 600 of the donors reported about 290 Gb of sequence data and roughly 100 million unique TCR beta sequences from approximately 180 million T cells. Among roughly 400 genotyped donors of the cohort, an average of around 240,000 unique TCR beta nucleotide sequences were sequenced per donor, about a sixth of them non-productive. HLA typing covered class I and class II loci at four-digit resolution. Of the 350 to 450 genotyped donors, 70% to 90% were placed in the genetic ancestry cluster associated with self-reported Caucasian donors. An earlier analysis of 587 of the donors applied high-throughput TCR beta sequencing to assess whether each TCR beta V gene segment acted as functional or pseudogenic. The study was designed to test whether signatures of past pathogen exposure could be identified by cataloging public T cell receptors. The T cell repertoires of 550 to 850 subjects were profiled by immunosequencing and related to cytomegalovirus serostatus. An early release covering just under 650 HLA-typed donors comprised approximately 300 gigabases of sequencing data and approximately 85 million unique TCR sequences. A later analysis re-examined previously published TCR beta repertoires from roughly 650 donors and added high-resolution HLA genotyping to investigate patterns of TCR occurrence. Rather than drawing on any new phenotypic data, the later analysis identified candidate immune exposures from TCR beta sequences and the way those sequences occurred across donors. In addition to the first cohort of around 670 subjects, a separate validation cohort of approximately 110 different subjects was used. All discovery cohort repertoires had been generated using a single sequencing platform. Genome-wide SNP genotypes for about 65% of the roughly 700 donors were used in a later genetic analysis, which treated that subset as a discovery cohort. About five DR-DQ haplotypes were handled as single units for association and clustering, since linkage in the cohort was strong. Donor age, sex, ethnicity and CMV serostatus were compiled together with the repertoire data. High-throughput TCR immunosequencing, statistical association of individual TCRs with disease status, and machine learning were combined to predict cytomegalovirus infection status. The number of typed donors differed by locus: about 629-630 for A, B, C, DRB1 and DQB1; some 500 for DQA1; around 580 for DPA1; and around 490 for DPB1. Here is what the overall study found, with its caveats: The presence/absence analyses assumed that sequencing depth was roughly uniform across donors, and that assumption may not be true. This cohort had only TCR beta chains sequenced, and the lack of alpha or paired-chain data limited which features could be detected. A further reported finding was that TCR beta sequences accurately predicted the HLA-A and HLA-B alleles for most subjects in the first cohort. A later analysis associated 17,000 or so TCR beta sequences with specific HLA alleles at a false discovery rate of 0.05. HLA typing was unavailable for some donors at each locus, so association tests used only the typed subset. Cytomegalovirus status was reported to be diagnosed by the classifier with high specificity and sensitivity in both the original and validation cohorts. While some public TCRs were present in many individuals, most TCR sequences turned up only very rarely across donors. The 87-base-pair reads could not distinguish some IMGT-functional V segments, including TRBV6-2 and TRBV6-3, so those segments were excluded. In an earlier analysis of more than 500 of the donors, most TCR beta V segments appeared in productive rearrangements about 87% or about 30% of the time, broadly matching IMGT annotations. Correlated functional status among segregating V segments might be attributable to linkage disequilibrium, but an unknown experimental factor could not be ruled out. In a later genetic analysis, a missense DCLRE1C variant was associated with V-gene and J-gene trimming of TCR beta chains, and the association was replicated in an independent cohort. A total of 164 TCR beta chains were listed by the study as associated with cytomegalovirus. According to the authors, the approach could potentially be generalized to other disease states and immunological phenotypes. In a later analysis, HLA-associated TCR beta chains were found to be more clonally expanded and to have lower generation probabilities than equally common non-associated chains. A later analysis found that TCR association rates varied across HLA loci, with DRB1 alleles showing the most associated TCRs and HLA-C alleles the fewest. For the cohort, immune exposure information was limited to CMV serostatus. A group of highly shared sequence variants was considered likely to be a technical artifact of the sequencing pipeline. In vitro tests confirmed that a few of the cytomegalovirus-associated TCR beta chains recognize cytomegalovirus antigens. Assigning TCR associations to individual alleles was difficult when HLA alleles, especially DR and DQ, strongly co-occurred. Because counts were too low, 15 or so rarely observed V segments, including chromosome 9 orphons, were excluded from the earlier analysis of several hundred of the donors. A later analysis reported that several top co-occurrence clusters appeared linked to parvovirus B19, influenza, CMV and Epstein-Barr virus. In a later genetic analysis, fewer N-insertions in productive TCRs were reported among donors in an Asian-associated ancestry cluster than the approximately 710-donor mean. In a later analysis, most CMV-associated TCR beta chains were found to appear HLA-restricted, with HLA associations seemingly driven largely by CMV exposure.

The cohort comprised some 680 healthy bone marrow donors. All cohort members were sampled while nominally healthy, although unrecorded immune exposures were likely present. The donor was CMV seronegative and was included in the group of 352 seronegative cohort members. A peripheral blood sample was collected from each donor, and TCR beta sequencing was performed on peripheral blood mononuclear cells. Genomic DNA extraction from the blood cell samples was performed with the Qiagen DNeasy Blood Extraction Kit. The junction shows trimming of 6 bases on V and 5 bases on J, plus 6 bases between the germline ends. CDR1 and CDR2, looked up from the germline V gene (reference sequence), are DFQATT and SNEGSKA. The CDR3 covers 10 residues, taking in both the cysteine and the phenylalanine. Of the read, only the CDR3 DNA is kept; its 30 bases are in frame from base 1.

This sequence was found in a man between 35 and 55 years old in good health and CMV-seronegative. The specimen sequenced was PBMCs. This sequence uses TRBV20-1 and TRBJ2-3; no D gene can be assigned with confidence. The CDR3 has the sequence CSATQDTQYF. The DNA sequence is as follows: TGCAGTGCCACTCAAGATACGCAGTATTTT.